This entry concerns a single T cell receptor beta chain. The antigen is unknown. PCR involved 60 Vbeta and 13 Jbeta primers. Repertoires were generated with immunoSEQ multiplex PCR, while TCRdb's copy carries only in-frame clones and drops some. This sample has 90,000 to 130,000 clones, with around 83% found just once. The sample originates from a study of cytomegalovirus exposure and HLA in healthy donors. Study observations and caveats: It was taken for granted in presence/absence analyses that sequencing depth across donors was roughly uniform.

The CDR3 sequence is 13 residues long. CDR1 and CDR2 (germline): GTSNPN, SVGIG (reference sequence). V was pared by 1 base and J by 0 bases, with 4 bases between. This sequence joins TRBV30 and TRBJ2-1; unclear D gene. The clonotype comes from a woman aged 55-70 years in good health and CMV-seropositive. The specimen was PBMCs. This CDR3 is CAWSGSSYNEQFF. Written as DNA, the CDR3 is TGTGCCTGGAGTGGGAGCTCCTACAATGAGCAGTTCTTC.